The rows below give T cell receptor beta chains drawn from one sample of a study of T-cell reconstitution after alpha-beta-depleted transplantation in children. TCRdb independently ran MiXCR on the PCR reads; one entry per CDR3 protein. The table shows 98,000 or so distinct CDR3 sequences, with more than 20% occurring only once. The sequences come from PBMCs, collected before TCRalphabeta/CD19-depleted stem cell transplant. Receptor source: a boy younger than 10 with acute lymphoblastic leukemia, due to receive a stem cell transplant. Both conserved end residues are part of each CDR3. The order of the fields is J gene, D gene, V gene, clone size, CDR3 DNA, CDR3 protein. D genes are given only for firm matches. Clone size is given for some rows only: seen once, a few or many times, or a class if the clone is expanded.

TRBJ2-7 . TRBV20-1 few TGCAGTGCTAGAGGGCAGGTCTACGAGCAGTACTTC CSARGQVYEQYF
TRBJ2-7 . TRBV20-1 many TGCAGTGTACTGACAGTGCCTCCCTACGAGCAGTACTTC CSVLTVPPYEQYF
TRBJ2-1 TRBD2 TRBV10-3 few TGTGCCATCAGTGGGGGACTAGCGGAGAATGAGCAGTTCTTC CAISGGLAENEQFF
TRBJ1-5 . TRBV28 . TGTGCCAGCAGTTTCTTGCAGGATCAGCCCCAGCATTTT CASSFLQDQPQHF
TRBJ1-1 . TRBV5-1 . TGCGCCAGCAGCTTGGCAGGGTCTAACACTGAAGCTTTCTTT CASSLAGSNTEAFF
TRBJ2-6 TRBD1 TRBV24-1 . TGTGCCACCGCGATGGGGGGACAGGGTTCTGGGGCCAACGTCCTGACTTTC CATAMGGQGSGANVLTF
TRBJ1-5 . TRBV5-6 many TGTGCCAGCAGCTTGCGGGGCGGGGTTTATCAGCCCCAGCATTTT CASSLRGGVYQPQHF
TRBJ1-4 . TRBV28 . TGTGCCAGCAGATCTGACAGCCTCAATGAAAAACTGTTTTTT CASRSDSLNEKLFF
TRBJ2-5 TRBD1 TRBV11-2 few TGTGCCAGCAGCTTAGGAGGCAGGGGGCCGGGAGAGACCCAGTACTTC CASSLGGRGPGETQYF
TRBJ2-2 TRBD2 TRBV18 . TGTGCCAGCTCACCAATAGGCGGGAGCACCGGGGAGCTGTTTTTT CASSPIGGSTGELFF
TRBJ1-2 TRBD1 TRBV28 . TGTGCCAGCAGAGGGACAGGGGGAAACTATGGCTACACCTTC CASRGTGGNYGYTF
TRBJ2-1 . TRBV7-2 many TGTGCCAGCAGCTTAGCGGAGGAGGCCTACAATGAGCAGTTCTTC CASSLAEEAYNEQFF
TRBJ2-3 TRBD1 TRBV7-2 . TGTGCCAGCAGCTTTATCCCCGGACAGGGCACAGATACGCAGTATTTT CASSFIPGQGTDTQYF
TRBJ2-1 TRBD2 TRBV12-3/TRBV12-4 few TGTGCCAGCAGTTTAACTAGCGGGACACCGAACAATGAGCAGTTCTTC CASSLTSGTPNNEQFF
TRBJ2-1 . TRBV5-6 few TGTGCCAGCAGCCGTAGGAGCGGAGGGTTGAATGAGCAGTTCTTC CASSRRSGGLNEQFF
TRBJ1-2 . TRBV11-2 . TGTGCCAGCAGCCGAGGGGGAGCCTATGGCTACACCTTC CASSRGGAYGYTF
TRBJ2-1 TRBD2 TRBV5-1 . TGCGCCAGCAGCCGCGCGGGAGTAAACAATGAGCAGTTCTTC CASSRAGVNNEQFF
TRBJ1-1 . TRBV3-1 . TGTGCCAGCAGCCAACAAGGCTGGAACACTGAAGCTTTCTTT CASSQQGWNTEAFF
TRBJ2-7 TRBD1 TRBV5-1 . TGCGCCAGCAACGATACACCGGGACAGGGTAACGTGCAGTACTTC CASNDTPGQGNVQYF
TRBJ1-2 . TRBV20-1 few TGCAGTGCTAGAGATGGGTATCGGAGTGGCTACACCTTC CSARDGYRSGYTF
TRBJ2-3 TRBD2 TRBV7-2 . TGTGCCAGCAGCCTGAGGAGCGGGAGCTATAGGACAGATACGCAGTATTTT CASSLRSGSYRTDTQYF
TRBJ2-7 . TRBV10-3 once TGTGCCATCAGTGAGCGGGCCTCGTACGAGCAGTACTTC CAISERASYEQYF
TRBJ2-2 . TRBV15 . TGTGCCACCAGCATACAAACACGGAACACCGGGGAGCTGTTTTTT CATSIQTRNTGELFF